One sample yielded the 30 T cell receptor beta chains listed below, sequenced in a study of cytomegalovirus exposure and HLA in healthy donors. With 60 Vbeta and 13 Jbeta primers, the PCR was carried out. Clones were read by immunoSEQ multiplex PCR, and TCRdb kept only the in-frame ones, dropping some. The sample yields 200,000 to 250,000 clones, around 77% seen once. Sequences were obtained from PBMCs. The receptors here all came from a woman aged 25-40 years in good health and CMV-seronegative.

The chain uses TRBV4-2 and TRBJ2-1; no clear D gene. V was cut by 1 base and J by 9 bases, with 13 bases left in between. The germline V gene encodes CDR1 LGHNA and CDR2 YNFKEQ. The CDR3 runs to 14 residues. The CDR3 protein is CASSQGSEVGEQFF. CDR3 coding DNA: TGTGCCAGCAGCCAAGGTTCCGAGGTGGGTGAGCAGTTCTTC.

V and J are TRBV6-4 and TRBJ1-6; perhaps TRBD1 as D (6 bases). V was cut by 2 bases and J by 13 bases, with 9 bases left in between. The V gene's germline CDR1 is MRHNA and CDR2 SNTAGT. CDR3 length equals 12 residues. CDR3 sequence (DNA): TGTGCCAGCAGTGACAGGGGGGGGCCCCTCCACTTT. Encoded protein: CASSDRGGPLHF.

The chain uses TRBV29-1 and TRBJ2-3; 7 nucleotides agree with TRBD2. Germline V lookup: CDR1 SQVTM, CDR2 ANQGSEA. The CDR3 runs 13 residues. V dropped 5 bases and J dropped 2; count of bases not matched to a gene: 4. The CDR3 loop is CSVSGAHTDTQYF. The CDR3 DNA is TGCAGCGTTAGCGGGGCCCACACAGATACGCAGTATTTT.

This rearrangement joins TRBV5-1 to TRBJ2-1; 8 bases match TRBD2. This CDR3 is 16 amino acids long. Unmatched junction bases numbered 4, after V lost 2 bases and J lost 0 bases. Germline CDR1 SGHRS, CDR2 YFSETQ. The DNA of the CDR3 is TGCGCCAGCAGCTTAAGGACTAGCCACTCCTACAATGAGCAGTTCTTC. Translated: CASSLRTSHSYNEQFF.

The V and J genes are TRBV7-9 and TRBJ1-1; D unresolved. The CDR3 length is 16 residues. V dropped 5 bases and J dropped 1 base, with 17 bases sitting between them. The germline gives CDR1 SEHNR, CDR2 FQNEAQ (reference sequence). This CDR3 reads CASSPDGRSGNTEAFF. The CDR3 region has the DNA TGTGCCAGCAGCCCCGACGGACGAAGCGGGAACACTGAAGCTTTCTTT.

V usage is TRBV4-2 and J usage is TRBJ1-4; tentatively, D is TRBD1 (5 bases). This CDR3 is built from 15 residues. Trimming pared 5 bases from V and 8 bases from J, leaving 18 bases between. The germline gives CDR1 LGHNA, CDR2 YNFKEQ. Here the CDR3 reads CASSGRGVFGEKLFF. DNA for the CDR3: TGTGCCAGCAGCGGGCGGGGGGTCTTTGGAGAAAAACTGTTTTTT.

This clone was found a few times. This sequence joins TRBV11-2 and TRBJ2-5; TRBD1 agrees at 8 bases. Germline V lookup: CDR1 SGHAT, CDR2 FQNNGV. V was clipped by 7 bases and J by 5 bases; unmatched bases: 6. This CDR3 comprises 13 residues. The CDR3 sequence: CASTSGGWETQYF. The DNA of the CDR3 is TGTGCCAGCACCTCAGGGGGCTGGGAGACCCAGTACTTC.

In its sample, this clone was seen a few times. This sequence joins TRBV5-1 and TRBJ1-1; no reliable D call. V was trimmed by 4 bases and J by 2 bases, leaving 12 bases between them. Germline V gene sequence: CDR1 SGHRS, CDR2 YFSETQ. The CDR3 spans 14 residues. The CDR3 bases are TGCGCCAGCAGCCCCAAGACACACAACACTGAAGCTTTCTTT. Translated: CASSPKTHNTEAFF. Supplemented by reference TRBV5-1 and TRBJ1-1, the full variable domain reads KAGVTQTPRYLIKTRGQQVTLSCSPISGHRSVSWYQQTPGQGLQFLFEYFSETQRNKGNFPGRFSGRQFSNSRSEMNVSTLELGDSALYLCASSPKTHNTEAFFGQGTRLTVV.

Only a few counts were recorded for this clone. This sequence joins TRBV28 and TRBJ1-1, with TRBD1 identical over 10 bases. V dropped 4 bases and J dropped 0; count of bases not matched to a gene: 11. CDR3 size: 18 residues. CDR1 is MDHEN and CDR2 is SYDVKM in the germline V gene. The CDR3: CASSSDRGRRVMNTEAFF. CDR3 bases: TGTGCCAGCAGTTCTGACAGGGGGCGGAGAGTTATGAACACTGAAGCTTTCTTT.

The rearrangement joins TRBV7-9 to TRBJ2-7; 9 nucleotides line up with TRBD1. The CDR3 runs 15 residues. CDR1 and CDR2 from the germline V gene are SEHNR and FQNEAQ (reference sequence). Trimming removed 6 bases from V and 6 bases from J; junction bases left unmatched: 12. In nucleotides, the CDR3 is TGTGCCAGCAGTCCAGGGACAGGGCCCTCGAGCGAGCAGTACTTC. It specifies CASSPGTGPSSEQYF. The full variable domain, in which reference TRBV7-9 and TRBJ2-7 provide the parts outside the CDR3, is DTGVSQNPRHKITKRGQNVTFRCDPISEHNRLYWYRQTLGQGPEFLTYFQNEAQLEKSRLLSDRFSAERPKGSFSTLEIQRTEQGDSAMYLCASSPGTGPSSEQYFGPGTRLTVT.

V gene TRBV30 combines with J gene TRBJ2-7; 7 positions agree with TRBD2. V gave up 0 bases and J gave up 3 bases; unmatched junction bases: 8. Germline V CDR1 and CDR2: GTSNPN, SVGIG (reference sequence). The CDR3 contains 15 residues. The CDR3 region is CAWSVLGGGFYEQYF. CDR3 bases: TGTGCCTGGAGTGTACTGGGGGGAGGGTTCTACGAGCAGTACTTC.

The chain combines TRBV19 with TRBJ2-7; 7 positions agree with TRBD2. Looked up from germline, CDR1 is LNHDA and CDR2 is SQIVND (reference sequence). V shed 5 bases and J 3 bases; nucleotides not matched to a gene: 10. The CDR3 is 15 amino acids. The DNA of the CDR3 is TGTGCCAGTAGTCCAGGGACGGCGGGGGTCTACGAGCAGTACTTC. Protein sequence: CASSPGTAGVYEQYF.

This clone has a single count. The chain joins TRBV28 to TRBJ2-7; 9 bases match TRBD1. CDR1 and CDR2 from the germline V gene are MDHEN and SYDVKM. The CDR3 runs to 15 residues. Trimming took 6 bases from V and 2 from J; bases not matched to a gene: 8. CDR3 nucleotide sequence: TGTGCCAGCAGCCCGAAGACAGGGGGTGCCTACGAGCAGTACTTC. Translating it yields CASSPKTGGAYEQYF.

This clone was picked up a small number of times. This chain uses TRBV27 with TRBJ2-1; a weak D match, TRBD1 (5 bases). Germline V CDR1 and CDR2: MNHEY, SMNVEV (reference sequence). Trimming took off 7 bases at V and 7 bases at J, with 17 bases between the two ends. The CDR3 consists of 14 residues. CDR3 DNA: TGTGCCAGCAAGGAGTTTCAGGGCGGTAATGAGCAGTTCTTC. Residues: CASKEFQGGNEQFF.

J is TRBJ1-2 and V is TRBV5-4, with D uncertain. This CDR3 region has 15 residues. V dropped 1 base and J dropped 4 bases, with 14 bases sitting between them. Germline CDR1 SGHNT, CDR2 YYREEE (reference sequence). The CDR3 here is CASSLSSAGFYGYTF. Written as DNA, the CDR3 is TGTGCCAGCAGCTTGAGCTCCGCGGGTTTCTATGGCTACACCTTC.

The chain employs TRBV7-2 and TRBJ2-7, with D perhaps TRBD2 (6 bases). CDR3 length: 15 residues. The V gene lost 3 bases and the J gene lost 5 bases, with 17 bases spanning the gap. Germline V gene data show CDR1 as SGHTA and CDR2 as FQGNSA. The chain's CDR3 is CASSFAGTVGHEQYF. CDR3 DNA: TGTGCCAGCAGCTTTGCCGGGACTGTGGGGCACGAGCAGTACTTC. Combining the CDR3 with reference TRBV7-2 and TRBJ2-7 gives the whole variable domain GAGVSQSPSNKVTEKGKDVELRCDPISGHTALYWYRQSLGQGLEFLIYFQGNSAPDKSGLPSDRFSAERTGGSVSTLTIQRTQQEDSAVYLCASSFAGTVGHEQYFGPGTRLTVT.

The chain is built from TRBV5-4 and TRBJ2-1; perhaps TRBD2 as D (7 bases). With 4 bases removed from V and 8 bases from J, the gap between germline ends came to 22 bases. The CDR3 length is 16 residues. Germline V gives CDR1 SGHNT, CDR2 YYREEE (reference sequence). The CDR3 DNA sequence: TGTGCCAGCAGCCCGGGGGGCCAGCCCCCAAGAGATGAGCAGTTCTTC. Its translation: CASSPGGQPPRDEQFF.

Only one count was recorded for this clone. The chain carries TRBV18 and TRBJ1-1, with D perhaps TRBD1 (6 bases). Germline V lookup: CDR1 KGHSH, CDR2 LQKENI. V dropped 0 bases and J dropped 5 bases, with 13 bases sitting between them. This CDR3 has 15 amino acids. DNA for the CDR3: TGTGCCAGCTCACCACCCAACAGGGCACCTACTGAAGCTTTCTTT. Translated: CASSPPNRAPTEAFF.

The chain has TRBV7-3 and TRBJ2-7; tentative D call: TRBD1 (6 bases). Germline V CDR1 and CDR2: SGHTA, FQGTGA. The CDR3 covers 13 residues. Trimming removed 5 bases from V and 4 bases from J, with 12 bases in between. This CDR3 is CASSPGHYYEQYF. DNA of the CDR3: TGTGCCAGCAGCCCGGGACACTATTACGAGCAGTACTTC.

As to this clone: Here the CDR3 omits its conserved ending phenylalanine or tryptophan, so a read error is the likely source. No DNA is shown, since the ends of the CDR3 on it are uncertain; the CDR3 is the one TCRdb lists. V usage is TRBV23-1 and J usage is TRBJ1-5. TRBV23-1 is sorted into the ORF group, with uncertain function. The CDR3 is made up of 11 amino acids, end residues included. This CDR3 is CASKHLGARRG.

J is TRBJ2-1 and V is TRBV28, with TRBD1 as a possible D gene (6 bases). The germline CDR1 and CDR2 sequences are MDHEN and SYDVKM. The CDR3 is made up of 11 amino acids. Trimming shortened V by 8 bases and J by 7 bases, and 9 bases separated the two germline ends. CDR3: CASQGRNEQFF. The CDR3, as DNA: TGTGCCAGCCAGGGGCGGAATGAGCAGTTCTTC. Supplemented by reference TRBV28 and TRBJ2-1, the full variable domain reads DVKVTQSSRYLVKRTGEKVFLECVQDMDHENMFWYRQDPGLGLRLIYFSYDVKMKEKGDIPEGYSVSREKKERFSLILESASTNQTSMYLCASQGRNEQFFGPGTRLTVL.

The chain employs TRBV2 and TRBJ1-3; D not certain. With 9 bases removed from V and 0 bases from J, the gap between germline ends came to 6 bases. From germline, CDR1 is SNHLY and CDR2 FYNNEI. The CDR3 contains 12 residues. The CDR3, as DNA: TGTGCCAGACGGGGCTCTGGAAACACCATATATTTT. Residues: CARRGSGNTIYF. The full variable domain, completed using reference TRBV2 and TRBJ1-3, is EPEVTQTPSHQVTQMGQEVILRCVPISNHLYFYWYRQILGQKVEFLVSFYNNEISEKSEIFDDQFSVERPDGSNFTLKIRSTKLEDSAMYFCARRGSGNTIYFGEGSWLTVV.

The genes are TRBV5-1 and TRBJ1-2, with D perhaps TRBD1 (6 bases). Trimming removed 4 bases at V and 2 bases at J, with 18 bases between. The CDR3 contains 16 residues. Germline V lookup: CDR1 SGHRS, CDR2 YFSETQ. The CDR3 region has the DNA TGCGCCAGCAGCCCCACGGGACAACCATCAAACTATGGCTACACCTTC. It translates to CASSPTGQPSNYGYTF.

The chain carries TRBV9 and TRBJ2-3; D unclear. Germline V lookup: CDR1 SGDLS, CDR2 YYNGEE. V shed 0 bases and J shed 2 bases, with 7 bases lying between them. This CDR3 is 14 amino acids long. The CDR3 region is CASSVDTATDTQYF. In DNA form, the CDR3 reads TGTGCCAGCAGCGTAGATACAGCCACAGATACGCAGTATTTT.

The chain recombines TRBV29-1 with TRBJ2-5, with 7 nucleotides matching TRBD2. Germline trimming cut 5 bases from V and 7 bases from J; bases unmatched to any gene: 13. The CDR3 runs 14 residues. The V gene's germline CDR1 is SQVTM and CDR2 ANQGSEA. Written as DNA, the CDR3 is TGCAGCGTTATAGGGCGGGGCCGGGAGGTGACCCAGTACTTC. Translating it yields CSVIGRGREVTQYF. The whole variable domain, remainder taken from reference TRBV29-1 and TRBJ2-5, is SAVISQKPSRDICQRGTSLTIQCQVDSQVTMMFWYRQQPGQSLTLIATANQGSEATYESGFVIDKFPISRPNLTFSTLTVSNMSPEDSSIYLCSVIGRGREVTQYFGPGTRLLVL.

V is TRBV7-2 and J is TRBJ2-5, with TRBD2 identical over 16 bases. This CDR3 has 14 residues. CDR1 SGHTA and CDR2 FQGNSA come from the germline V gene. The junction had 7 bases not matched to a gene; V was cut back by 5 bases and J by 13 bases. CDR3 bases: TGTGCCAGCAGCCCAGGGACTAGCGGGGGGGGGTGGTACTTC. Translating gives CASSPGTSGGGWYF.

The chain has TRBV19 and TRBJ1-5; TRBD1 matches 9 bases. CDR3 length: 16 residues. From germline, CDR1 is LNHDA and CDR2 SQIVND (reference sequence). The V and J ends lost 1 base and 5 bases, in that order; junction bases with no gene match: 6. CDR3 region: CASSIATGGAYQPQHF. The DNA for the CDR3 is TGTGCCAGTAGTATAGCCACAGGGGGCGCTTATCAGCCCCAGCATTTT.

The chain joins TRBV11-2 to TRBJ2-2; D perhaps matches TRBD2 (5 bases). Germline CDR1 SGHAT, CDR2 FQNNGV. The CDR3 sequence is 13 residues long. V lost 5 bases, J lost 7 bases, and 11 bases lay in between. The DNA for the CDR3 is TGTGCCAGCAGCCCTACTAGGGTCGGGGAGCTGTTTTTT. It yields the protein CASSPTRVGELFF.

J is TRBJ2-7 and V is TRBV9; 9 nucleotides line up with TRBD2. V trimming: 4 bases; J trimming: 4 bases; junction bases outside the gene matches: 6. Germline V CDR1 and CDR2: SGDLS, YYNGEE. The CDR3 extends over 14 amino acids. CDR3 nucleotides: TGTGCCAGCAGCCCCGGGACTAGCCAGTACGAGCAGTACTTC. This gives the protein CASSPGTSQYEQYF.

The CDR3, as DNA: TGTGCCAGCACCTTCGGGGACTCCGAAAAACTGTTTTTT. Protein sequence: CASTFGDSEKLFF. The chain is built from TRBV28 and TRBJ1-4; D perhaps matches TRBD1 (5 bases). The CDR3 totals 13 residues. The germline CDR1 and CDR2 sequences are MDHEN and SYDVKM. The germline V and J ends were trimmed by 7 bases and 8 bases, with 14 bases remaining between them.